This TCR beta chain was observed in a study of cytotoxic CD8 clonotypes in ibrutinib-treated CLL. Profiled with immunoSEQ multiplex PCR; TCRdb holds only in-frame clones, not every one. In the table there are around 150,000 clones, roughly 77% of which are singletons. With 2 bases removed from V and 3 bases from J, the gap between germline ends came to 11 bases. The CDR3 is 14 amino acids. Germline CDR1 and CDR2: SGHRS and YFSETQ. This clone has only a few counts. The input for sequencing was PBMCs, taken after 12 months of ibrutinib treatment. The chain joins TRBV5-1 to TRBJ2-5; no clear D gene. The origin of this receptor is a human donor with chronic lymphocytic leukemia. CDR3 in DNA: TGCGCCAGCAGCTTCGGCGCAAGTAAAGAGACCCAGTACTTC. Its protein is CASSFGASKETQYF.